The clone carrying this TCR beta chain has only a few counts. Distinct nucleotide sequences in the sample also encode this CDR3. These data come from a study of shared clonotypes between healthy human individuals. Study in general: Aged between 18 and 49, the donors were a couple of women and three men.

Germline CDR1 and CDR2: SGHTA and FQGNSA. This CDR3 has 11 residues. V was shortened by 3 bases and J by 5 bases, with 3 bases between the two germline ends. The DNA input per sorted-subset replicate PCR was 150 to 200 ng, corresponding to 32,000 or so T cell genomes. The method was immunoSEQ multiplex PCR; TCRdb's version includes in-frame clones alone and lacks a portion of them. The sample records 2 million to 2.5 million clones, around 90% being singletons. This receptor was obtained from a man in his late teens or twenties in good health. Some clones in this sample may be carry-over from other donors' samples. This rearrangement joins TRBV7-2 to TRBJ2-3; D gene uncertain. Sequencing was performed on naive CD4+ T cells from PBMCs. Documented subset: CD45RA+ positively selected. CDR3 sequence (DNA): TGTGCCAGCAGCTTGAGAGATACGCAGTATTTT. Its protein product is CASSLRDTQYF.